This T cell receptor (beta chain) was obtained from a study of blood T cell repertoires in COVID-19. Study overall: Researchers got acute and convalescent COVID-19 samples from the United States, Italy and Spain.

This clone was counted between two and nine times. Sequenced by immunoSEQ multiplex PCR; TCRdb stores in-frame clones only, minus some. Of roughly 110,000 clones in the sample, roughly 79% were seen once. The germline gives CDR1 SGHVS, CDR2 FQNEAQ. The CDR3 loop spans 16 amino acids. V lost 2 bases and J 6 bases, leaving 16 bases between the germline ends. The sequence was collected from a human donor in a cohort sampled during active COVID-19. The gene calls are TRBV7-8 and TRBJ2-2, with D maybe TRBD1 (5 bases). Sequencing was performed on peripheral blood. CDR3 sequence reads: CASSLQVDRFAGELFF. The CDR3 DNA sequence: TGTGCCAGCAGCTTACAAGTTGACAGATTTGCCGGGGAGCTGTTTTTT.